This T cell receptor beta chain was sequenced during a study of Ad26.COV2.S vaccination and SARS-CoV-2 variants. Treatment of the sample: roughly 19 received Ad26.COV2.S at low or high dose, single or two shots; about 5 received placebo; per-sample allocation not given. Day 63 following the first vaccine or placebo injection was when the samples were taken. It was an adult aged 18-55 years in Boston who was the donor. Trimming left V 0 bases short and J 6 bases short, with 11 bases between. Per the germline V gene, CDR1 is SGHAT and CDR2 is FQNNGV. The CDR3 extends over 15 amino acids. The method was immunoSEQ multiplex PCR; TCRdb's version includes in-frame clones alone and lacks a portion of them. The repertoire holds more than 300,000 clones, with approximately 86% as singletons.

The sequenced sample was peripheral blood, obtained in a trial of Ad26.COV2.S vaccine versus placebo. The V call is TRBV11-2, the J call TRBJ1-4; no clear D gene. The sequence was obtained from a person aged 18-65 years who received the Ad26.COV2.S COVID-19 vaccine or a placebo. In nucleotides, the CDR3 is TGTGCCAGCAGCTTAGATGAGGGCATTTATGAAAAACTGTTTTTT. Amino acids: CASSLDEGIYEKLFF.